This T cell receptor beta chain was captured by sequencing in a study of OX40 agonist ivuxolimab in advanced cancers. Study-level points and caveats: Which antigen the expanded peripheral T cells recognized is unknown. Clonal expansion by week 6 occurred in CD4+ and CD8+ blood T cells (at 0.1 to 3.0 mg/kg).

Regarding this clone: The target antigen is unknown.

Assay used: immunoSEQ multiplex PCR; TCRdb lists only in-frame clones, some missing. The sample yields approximately 100,000 clones, 87% seen once. CDR1 and CDR2 (germline): LNHNV, YYDKDF (reference sequence). This CDR3 spans 13 amino acids. The V gene lost 0 bases and the J gene lost 4 bases, with 6 bases spanning the gap. The gene calls are TRBV15 and TRBJ1-2; D unresolved. Source: CD4+ or CD8+ T cells sorted from blood, taken in a trial of the OX40 agonist ivuxolimab. This receptor was identified in an adult with an advanced solid tumor such as melanoma, head and neck, liver or kidney cancer. CDR3 nucleotide sequence: TGTGCCACCAGCAGAGAGTACATCTATGGCTACACCTTC. It codes for CATSREYIYGYTF. Using reference TRBV15 and TRBJ1-2 for the parts outside the CDR3, the full variable domain is DAMVIQNPRYQVTQFGKPVTLSCSQTLNHNVMYWYQQKSSQAPKLLFHYYDKDFNNEADTPDNFQSRRPNTSFCFLDIRSPGLGDTAMYLCATSREYIYGYTFGSGTRLTVV.